A selection of T cell receptor beta chains follows, all from one sample in a study of blood T cell repertoires in COVID-19. Sequencing used immunoSEQ multiplex PCR; TCRdb keeps in-frame clones, though not all of them. Among 250,000 to 350,000 clones listed, about 85% were seen once. Sequencing was carried out using PBMCs or T cells enriched from blood (not recorded which). These receptors originate from a woman aged 45-65 years who had recovered from COVID-19. CDR3s include the opening cysteine and the closing phenylalanine or tryptophan. A D gene is named only where the DNA matches it firmly. Some rows have no size entry. The others give once, few or many, or a class for an expanded clone.

CDR3 length: 16; clone size: -; J gene: TRBJ1-2; V gene: TRBV15; D gene: -; CDR3 protein: CATSRHRQPAYYGYTF; CDR3 DNA: TGTGCCACCAGCAGACACCGACAGCCGGCGTACTATGGCTACACCTTC
CDR3 length: 15; clone size: once; J gene: TRBJ1-4; V gene: TRBV15; D gene: -; CDR3 protein: CATSRDRGTNEKLFF; CDR3 DNA: TGTGCCACCAGCAGAGATAGGGGAACTAATGAAAAACTGTTTTTT
CDR3 length: 14; clone size: -; J gene: TRBJ2-3; V gene: TRBV28; D gene: TRBD1; CDR3 protein: CASTPGQGYYAQYF; CDR3 DNA: TGTGCCAGCACCCCGGGACAGGGTTATTACGCGCAGTATTTT
CDR3 length: 17; clone size: -; J gene: TRBJ2-2; V gene: TRBV7-3; D gene: TRBD1; CDR3 protein: CASSPLPGQGGTGELFF; CDR3 DNA: TGTGCCAGCAGTCCCCTGCCGGGACAGGGAGGAACCGGGGAGCTGTTTTTT
CDR3 length: 14; clone size: -; J gene: TRBJ1-1; V gene: TRBV5-1; D gene: -; CDR3 protein: CASSQQGQNTEAFF; CDR3 DNA: TGCGCCAGCAGCCAACAGGGCCAGAACACTGAAGCTTTCTTT
CDR3 length: 15; clone size: -; J gene: TRBJ2-3; V gene: TRBV11-2; D gene: -; CDR3 protein: CASSWVGRSTDTQYF; CDR3 DNA: TGTGCCAGCAGCTGGGTGGGCAGAAGCACAGATACGCAGTATTTT
CDR3 length: 13; clone size: -; J gene: TRBJ1-2; V gene: TRBV5-1; D gene: -; CDR3 protein: CASSMTGNYGYTF; CDR3 DNA: TGCGCCAGCAGTATGACAGGAAACTATGGCTACACCTTC
CDR3 length: 19; clone size: -; J gene: TRBJ2-1; V gene: TRBV27; D gene: TRBD2; CDR3 protein: CASSLRTSGGPGPWNEQFF; CDR3 DNA: TGTGCCAGCAGTTTGAGAACTAGCGGGGGGCCAGGGCCTTGGAATGAGCAGTTCTTC
CDR3 length: 13; clone size: -; J gene: TRBJ1-2; V gene: TRBV6-2/TRBV6-3; D gene: -; CDR3 protein: CASSYGTRYGYTF; CDR3 DNA: TGTGCCAGCAGTTACGGTACTCGCTATGGCTACACCTTC
CDR3 length: 12; clone size: -; J gene: TRBJ1-5; V gene: TRBV12-3/TRBV12-4; D gene: -; CDR3 protein: CASSYGDQPQHF; CDR3 DNA: TGTGCCAGCAGTTACGGGGATCAGCCCCAGCATTTT
CDR3 length: 16; clone size: -; J gene: TRBJ1-6; V gene: TRBV11-2; D gene: TRBD1; CDR3 protein: CASREGDRALNSPLHF; CDR3 DNA: TGTGCCAGCAGAGAGGGGGACAGGGCCCTTAATTCACCCCTCCACTTT
CDR3 length: 15; clone size: -; J gene: TRBJ2-3; V gene: TRBV11-2; D gene: -; CDR3 protein: CASSLVNRAGDTQYF; CDR3 DNA: TGTGCCAGCAGCTTAGTTAACAGGGCGGGAGATACGCAGTATTTT
CDR3 length: 14; clone size: -; J gene: TRBJ1-3; V gene: TRBV7-9; D gene: -; CDR3 protein: CASSPWGAGNTIYF; CDR3 DNA: TGTGCCAGCAGCCCGTGGGGGGCTGGAAACACCATATATTTT
CDR3 length: 12; clone size: -; J gene: TRBJ1-6; V gene: TRBV10-2; D gene: -; CDR3 protein: CASTGGNSPLHF; CDR3 DNA: TGCGCCAGCACGGGGGGAAATTCACCCCTCCACTTT
CDR3 length: 13; clone size: -; J gene: TRBJ1-2; V gene: TRBV6-5; D gene: TRBD1; CDR3 protein: CASRLITGGGYTF; CDR3 DNA: TGTGCCAGCAGACTAATCACAGGGGGGGGCTACACCTTC
CDR3 length: 16; clone size: -; J gene: TRBJ2-7; V gene: TRBV2; D gene: TRBD1; CDR3 protein: CASTPRVSTGGYEQYF; CDR3 DNA: TGTGCCAGCACCCCCCGCGTGTCGACAGGGGGTTACGAGCAGTACTTC
CDR3 length: 12; clone size: -; J gene: TRBJ2-3; V gene: TRBV24-1; D gene: -; CDR3 protein: CATSAITDTQYF; CDR3 DNA: TGTGCCACCAGTGCTATCACAGATACGCAGTATTTT
CDR3 length: 14; clone size: -; J gene: TRBJ2-7; V gene: TRBV28; D gene: -; CDR3 protein: CASSFSQGSYEQYF; CDR3 DNA: TGTGCCAGCAGTTTTTCCCAGGGGAGCTACGAGCAGTACTTC
CDR3 length: 11; clone size: -; J gene: TRBJ1-5; V gene: TRBV29-1; D gene: -; CDR3 protein: CSALTGSRQHF; CDR3 DNA: TGCAGCGCACTGACAGGTTCGCGCCAGCATTTT
CDR3 length: 17; clone size: -; J gene: TRBJ1-4; V gene: TRBV15; D gene: -; CDR3 protein: CATSRDRMGGINEKLFF; CDR3 DNA: TGTGCCACCAGCAGAGATCGGATGGGCGGGATTAATGAAAAACTGTTTTTT
CDR3 length: 16; clone size: -; J gene: TRBJ2-7; V gene: TRBV3-1/TRBV3-2; D gene: TRBD1; CDR3 protein: CASSQDRRTGGYEQYF; CDR3 DNA: TGTGCCAGCAGCCAAGATCGCCGGACAGGGGGCTACGAGCAGTACTTC
CDR3 length: 14; clone size: -; J gene: TRBJ2-5; V gene: TRBV5-1; D gene: -; CDR3 protein: CASSPQGHPETQYF; CDR3 DNA: TGCGCCAGCAGCCCGCAGGGTCATCCCGAGACCCAGTACTTC
CDR3 length: 14; clone size: -; J gene: TRBJ1-4; V gene: TRBV6-5; D gene: TRBD1; CDR3 protein: CASTGQGAGEKLFF; CDR3 DNA: TGTGCCAGCACCGGACAGGGGGCGGGCGAAAAACTGTTTTTT
CDR3 length: 16; clone size: -; J gene: TRBJ2-7; V gene: TRBV3-1/TRBV3-2; D gene: -; CDR3 protein: CASSQDRGGATYEQYF; CDR3 DNA: TGTGCCAGCAGCCAAGATCGCGGAGGGGCGACCTACGAGCAGTACTTC
CDR3 length: 16; clone size: -; J gene: TRBJ2-2; V gene: TRBV24-1; D gene: TRBD1; CDR3 protein: CATSESGQGLFGELFF; CDR3 DNA: TGTGCCACCAGTGAATCCGGACAGGGTCTCTTCGGGGAGCTGTTTTTT
CDR3 length: 14; clone size: -; J gene: TRBJ2-1; V gene: TRBV30; D gene: TRBD1; CDR3 protein: CAWTQPGQGDEQFF; CDR3 DNA: TGTGCCTGGACCCAACCGGGACAGGGCGATGAGCAGTTCTTC
CDR3 length: 14; clone size: few; J gene: TRBJ1-1; V gene: TRBV3-1/TRBV3-2; D gene: TRBD1; CDR3 protein: CASSQGVRGTEAFF; CDR3 DNA: TGTGCCAGCTCCCAGGGGGTACGGGGCACTGAAGCTTTCTTT
CDR3 length: 17; clone size: -; J gene: TRBJ2-2; V gene: TRBV7-9; D gene: -; CDR3 protein: CASSPAPGHQNTGELFF; CDR3 DNA: TGTGCCAGCAGCCCCGCCCCGGGACACCAGAACACCGGGGAGCTGTTTTTT
CDR3 length: 15; clone size: -; J gene: TRBJ1-5; V gene: TRBV15; D gene: -; CDR3 protein: CATSNGRGSNQPQHF; CDR3 DNA: TGTGCCACCAGCAACGGGAGAGGAAGCAATCAGCCCCAGCATTTT
CDR3 length: 13; clone size: -; J gene: TRBJ1-4; V gene: TRBV11-2; D gene: TRBD1; CDR3 protein: CASGTGENEKLFF; CDR3 DNA: TGTGCCAGCGGCACAGGGGAGAATGAAAAACTGTTTTTT
CDR3 length: 14; clone size: -; J gene: TRBJ2-7; V gene: TRBV5-6; D gene: TRBD1; CDR3 protein: CASSLGQGLYEQYF; CDR3 DNA: TGTGCCAGCAGCTTGGGACAGGGTTTATACGAGCAGTACTTC
CDR3 length: 15; clone size: -; J gene: TRBJ1-3; V gene: TRBV7-8; D gene: -; CDR3 protein: CASSDRTDPGNTIYF; CDR3 DNA: TGTGCCAGCAGCGACCGGACAGATCCTGGAAACACCATATATTTT
CDR3 length: 14; clone size: -; J gene: TRBJ2-7; V gene: TRBV2; D gene: -; CDR3 protein: CASRVWGDAYEQYF; CDR3 DNA: TGTGCCAGCAGGGTCTGGGGCGACGCCTACGAGCAGTACTTC
CDR3 length: 15; clone size: -; J gene: TRBJ2-7; V gene: TRBV18; D gene: TRBD1; CDR3 protein: CASSEDRDRGYEQYF; CDR3 DNA: TGTGCCAGCTCAGAGGACCGGGACAGGGGCTACGAGCAGTACTTC
CDR3 length: 11; clone size: -; J gene: TRBJ2-7; V gene: TRBV5-4; D gene: -; CDR3 protein: CASSEMDEQYF; CDR3 DNA: TGTGCCAGCAGCGAGATGGACGAGCAGTACTTC
CDR3 length: 16; clone size: -; J gene: TRBJ1-1; V gene: TRBV11-2; D gene: TRBD1; CDR3 protein: CASSSIPGQTKSEAFF; CDR3 DNA: TGTGCCAGCAGCTCAATACCGGGACAGACTAAATCTGAAGCTTTCTTT
CDR3 length: 11; clone size: -; J gene: TRBJ2-7; V gene: TRBV3-1/TRBV3-2; D gene: -; CDR3 protein: CASRFHYEQYF; CDR3 DNA: TGTGCCAGCAGATTCCACTACGAGCAGTACTTC
CDR3 length: 13; clone size: -; J gene: TRBJ2-7; V gene: TRBV5-6; D gene: TRBD2; CDR3 protein: CASSLPGTSEQYF; CDR3 DNA: TGTGCCAGCAGCTTGCCGGGGACTAGCGAGCAGTACTTC
CDR3 length: 16; clone size: -; J gene: TRBJ2-3; V gene: TRBV27; D gene: TRBD2; CDR3 protein: CASSLLLAGGSNTQYF; CDR3 DNA: TGTGCCAGCAGTTTACTACTAGCGGGGGGTTCCAATACGCAGTATTTT
CDR3 length: 13; clone size: -; J gene: TRBJ2-7; V gene: TRBV6-2/TRBV6-3; D gene: -; CDR3 protein: CASSYLTSFEQYF; CDR3 DNA: TGTGCCAGCAGTTACCTCACTAGCTTCGAGCAGTACTTC
CDR3 length: 14; clone size: -; J gene: TRBJ2-7; V gene: TRBV13; D gene: TRBD1; CDR3 protein: CASSPGQGAGEQYF; CDR3 DNA: TGTGCCAGCAGCCCCGGACAGGGGGCGGGGGAGCAGTACTTC
CDR3 length: 11; clone size: -; J gene: TRBJ2-7; V gene: TRBV10-3; D gene: -; CDR3 protein: CALGGAHEQYF; CDR3 DNA: TGTGCCCTAGGAGGGGCGCACGAGCAGTACTTC
CDR3 length: 12; clone size: once; J gene: TRBJ1-2; V gene: TRBV19; D gene: TRBD1; CDR3 protein: CATRDRNYGYTF; CDR3 DNA: TGTGCCACCAGGGACAGAAACTATGGCTACACCTTC
CDR3 length: 15; clone size: few; J gene: TRBJ2-3; V gene: TRBV30; D gene: TRBD1; CDR3 protein: CAWEEGTGGTDTQYF; CDR3 DNA: TGTGCCTGGGAGGAGGGGACAGGGGGCACAGATACGCAGTATTTT
CDR3 length: 16; clone size: -; J gene: TRBJ1-5; V gene: TRBV6-2/TRBV6-3; D gene: -; CDR3 protein: CASSKYTGSYNQPQHF; CDR3 DNA: TGTGCCAGCAGCAAATATACAGGGTCCTACAATCAGCCCCAGCATTTT
CDR3 length: 16; clone size: -; J gene: TRBJ1-5; V gene: TRBV19; D gene: TRBD1; CDR3 protein: CASSIYRGQRNQPQHF; CDR3 DNA: TGTGCCAGTAGTATATATAGGGGGCAAAGAAATCAGCCCCAGCATTTT
CDR3 length: 14; clone size: -; J gene: TRBJ1-1; V gene: TRBV7-9; D gene: -; CDR3 protein: CASSLGTLNTEAFF; CDR3 DNA: TGTGCCAGCAGCTTGGGGACATTGAACACTGAAGCTTTCTTT
CDR3 length: 15; clone size: -; J gene: TRBJ2-3; V gene: TRBV30; D gene: TRBD2; CDR3 protein: CAWSELAASTDTQYF; CDR3 DNA: TGTGCCTGGAGTGAGCTAGCGGCTAGCACAGATACGCAGTATTTT